These T cell receptor beta chains were read from a single sample in a study of T cell responses to AZD1222 COVID-19 vaccine. Method: immunoSEQ multiplex PCR; TCRdb's copy keeps in-frame clones and lacks some. The table shows about 90,000 clones, with under 95% occurring only once. The sample here was peripheral blood, taken on day 0 of MenACWY control vaccination. All receptors come from an adult in good health. Each CDR3 is given with its conserved first and last residue. A D gene is named only where the DNA matches it firmly. Size is omitted from some rows. Given values are once, few, many or a class for expanded clones.

clone_size: NA; v_call: TRBV7-2; j_call: TRBJ1-1; d_call: NA; cdr3_aa: CASSPRTANTEAFF; cdr3_nt: TGTGCCAGCAGCCCCCGGACAGCCAACACTGAAGCTTTCTTT
clone_size: NA; v_call: TRBV6-1; j_call: TRBJ1-2; d_call: NA; cdr3_aa: CASSEDGNYGYTF; cdr3_nt: TGTGCCAGCAGTGAAGACGGCAACTATGGCTACACCTTC
clone_size: NA; v_call: TRBV4-1; j_call: TRBJ2-5; d_call: NA; cdr3_aa: CASSQDLVAETQYF; cdr3_nt: TGCGCCAGCAGCCAAGATCTAGTAGCGGAGACCCAGTACTTC
clone_size: NA; v_call: TRBV5-1; j_call: TRBJ1-4; d_call: NA; cdr3_aa: CASSQAGRGKLFF; cdr3_nt: TGCGCCAGCAGCCAGGCCGGGCGAGGGAAACTGTTTTTT
clone_size: once; v_call: TRBV7-2; j_call: TRBJ1-2; d_call: NA; cdr3_aa: CASSQFYGYTF; cdr3_nt: TGTGCCAGCAGCCAGTTCTATGGCTACACCTTC
clone_size: once; v_call: TRBV6-5; j_call: TRBJ1-5; d_call: NA; cdr3_aa: CASSRRDSNQPQHF; cdr3_nt: TGTGCCAGCAGTCGAAGGGATAGCAATCAGCCCCAGCATTTT
clone_size: NA; v_call: TRBV5-1; j_call: TRBJ1-6; d_call: TRBD1; cdr3_aa: CASSWTTGDSPLHF; cdr3_nt: TGCGCCAGCAGCTGGACAACAGGGGATTCACCCCTCCACTTT
clone_size: NA; v_call: TRBV13; j_call: TRBJ2-7; d_call: TRBD1; cdr3_aa: CASSLRQGNSYEQYF; cdr3_nt: TGTGCCAGCAGCTTGAGACAGGGAAACTCCTACGAGCAGTACTTC
clone_size: once; v_call: TRBV6-6; j_call: TRBJ2-7; d_call: NA; cdr3_aa: CASSYRGEQYF; cdr3_nt: TGTGCCAGCAGTTACCGGGGGGAGCAGTACTTC
clone_size: NA; v_call: TRBV10-3; j_call: TRBJ2-3; d_call: NA; cdr3_aa: CAISVVHPGEDTQYF; cdr3_nt: TGTGCCATCAGTGTGGTCCACCCAGGCGAGGATACGCAGTATTTT
clone_size: NA; v_call: TRBV28; j_call: TRBJ1-5; d_call: NA; cdr3_aa: CASSFAGTNQPQHF; cdr3_nt: TGTGCCAGCAGTTTTGCGGGGACCAATCAGCCCCAGCATTTT
clone_size: once; v_call: TRBV3-1/TRBV3-2; j_call: TRBJ2-3; d_call: TRBD2; cdr3_aa: CASSMGRAGDTQYF; cdr3_nt: TGTGCCAGCAGCATGGGGAGGGCGGGAGATACGCAGTATTTT
clone_size: once; v_call: TRBV10-2; j_call: TRBJ2-5; d_call: TRBD1; cdr3_aa: CASRAGQGAGETQYF; cdr3_nt: TGCGCCAGCAGGGCGGGACAGGGGGCTGGAGAGACCCAGTACTTC
clone_size: NA; v_call: TRBV28; j_call: TRBJ2-1; d_call: TRBD2; cdr3_aa: CASSLRGLAGVGEQFF; cdr3_nt: TGTGCCAGCAGTTTACGGGGACTAGCGGGAGTGGGTGAGCAGTTCTTC
clone_size: once; v_call: TRBV9; j_call: TRBJ1-5; d_call: TRBD1; cdr3_aa: CASSVMDRASNQPQHF; cdr3_nt: TGTGCCAGCAGCGTAATGGACAGGGCTTCCAATCAGCCCCAGCATTTT
clone_size: NA; v_call: TRBV7-6; j_call: TRBJ2-7; d_call: NA; cdr3_aa: CASSPGTDSREYF; cdr3_nt: TGTGCCAGCAGCCCAGGGACGGACTCAAGAGAGTACTTC
clone_size: NA; v_call: TRBV3-1/TRBV3-2; j_call: TRBJ1-6; d_call: NA; cdr3_aa: CASSQYVGSPLHF; cdr3_nt: TGTGCTAGCAGCCAATATGTGGGTTCACCCCTCCACTTT
clone_size: NA; v_call: TRBV9; j_call: TRBJ1-3; d_call: TRBD1; cdr3_aa: CASSVVGGAGNTIYF; cdr3_nt: TGTGCCAGCAGCGTAGTAGGGGGCGCTGGAAACACCATATATTTT
clone_size: once; v_call: TRBV6-1; j_call: TRBJ1-2; d_call: TRBD1; cdr3_aa: CASSERPIRTGAGYGYTF; cdr3_nt: TGTGCCAGCAGTGAACGGCCCATACGGACAGGGGCCGGCTATGGCTACACCTTC
clone_size: NA; v_call: TRBV10-3; j_call: TRBJ1-6; d_call: TRBD1; cdr3_aa: CAISDAGTENSPLHF; cdr3_nt: TGTGCCATCAGTGATGCCGGGACAGAGAATTCACCCCTCCACTTT
clone_size: NA; v_call: TRBV7-6; j_call: TRBJ2-2; d_call: TRBD1; cdr3_aa: CASSPGGGELFF; cdr3_nt: TGTGCCAGCAGCCCAGGGGGCGGGGAGCTGTTTTTT
clone_size: NA; v_call: TRBV10-3; j_call: TRBJ2-1; d_call: NA; cdr3_aa: CAISRSDEQFF; cdr3_nt: TGTGCCATCAGCCGTAGCGATGAGCAGTTCTTC
clone_size: NA; v_call: TRBV9; j_call: TRBJ1-1; d_call: NA; cdr3_aa: CASSVTAGGTEAFF; cdr3_nt: TGTGCCAGCAGCGTGACAGCTGGGGGGACTGAAGCTTTCTTT
clone_size: NA; v_call: TRBV2; j_call: TRBJ1-4; d_call: NA; cdr3_aa: CASSDGQGNEKLFF; cdr3_nt: TGTGCCAGCAGTGACGGCCAGGGTAATGAAAAACTGTTTTTT
clone_size: NA; v_call: TRBV18; j_call: TRBJ1-2; d_call: NA; cdr3_aa: CASSPGGDGYTF; cdr3_nt: TGTGCCAGCTCACCAGGAGGGGACGGCTACACCTTC
clone_size: NA; v_call: TRBV9; j_call: TRBJ2-3; d_call: TRBD2; cdr3_aa: CASSVSGGPADTQYF; cdr3_nt: TGTGCCAGCAGCGTATCGGGAGGGCCGGCAGATACGCAGTATTTT
clone_size: NA; v_call: TRBV2; j_call: TRBJ1-3; d_call: NA; cdr3_aa: CASSEFKPQISGNTIYF; cdr3_nt: TGTGCCAGCAGTGAATTCAAGCCCCAAATCTCTGGAAACACCATATATTTT
clone_size: NA; v_call: TRBV7-8; j_call: TRBJ2-1; d_call: TRBD2; cdr3_aa: CASSQGLAGVQFF; cdr3_nt: TGTGCCAGCAGCCAGGGACTAGCGGGAGTGCAGTTCTTC
clone_size: NA; v_call: TRBV11-2; j_call: TRBJ1-2; d_call: NA; cdr3_aa: CASSAEGYGYTF; cdr3_nt: TGTGCCAGCAGCGCTGAGGGCTATGGCTACACCTTC
clone_size: once; v_call: TRBV15; j_call: TRBJ1-4; d_call: TRBD1; cdr3_aa: CATSREMGRGNEKLFF; cdr3_nt: TGTGCCACCAGCAGAGAAATGGGCAGGGGGAATGAAAAACTGTTTTTT